The 24 T cell receptor beta chains in this list originate from one sample, sequenced in a study of CD8+ T cells in alopecia areata. Regarding treatment: oral pan-JAK inhibitor, 5-10 mg twice daily. The authors extracted RNA and reverse transcribed it into cDNA as the sequencing template. Here immunoSEQ multiplex PCR was the method, and the copy in TCRdb shows in-frame clones only, minus some. The sample includes fewer than 250,000 clones, less than 45% of them seen just once. The sample here was CD4+ T cells sorted from blood, taken at approximately week 36, from a patient treated with tofacitinib. These TCRs come from a human donor with alopecia areata.

V usage is TRBV6-6 and J usage is TRBJ2-7; D may be TRBD1 (5 bases). Germline values: CDR1 MNHNY, CDR2 SVGAGI (reference sequence). There are 13 residues in the CDR3. V was pared by 8 bases and J by 1 base, with 12 bases between. The chain's CDR3 is CASVRQLSYEQYF. The CDR3 DNA follows: TGTGCCAGCGTTCGACAGCTTTCCTACGAGCAGTACTTC.

In this sample, this clone turned up a few times. The gene calls are TRBV5-1 and TRBJ2-5; 12 bases are shared with TRBD2. The CDR3 extends over 15 amino acids. Germline CDR1 is SGHRS and CDR2 is YFSETQ. Losses at the gene ends were 5 bases for V and 4 bases for J; bases not matched to a gene: 6. The CDR3 bases are TGCGCCAGCAGACGACTAGCGGGAGCGGGAGAGACCCAGTACTTC. It codes for CASRRLAGAGETQYF.

This clone showed up just once. The rearrangement joins TRBV27 to TRBJ1-5, with a tentative D call TRBD1 (5 bases). V shed 6 bases and J shed 1 base, with 16 bases lying between them. This CDR3 has 16 amino acids. Per the germline V gene, CDR1 is MNHEY and CDR2 is SMNVEV (reference sequence). The CDR3 nucleotides read TGTGCCAGCAGCCCCAGTAGGGGCTCGAGCAATCAGCCCCAGCATTTT. Encoded protein: CASSPSRGSSNQPQHF.

A word on this clone: Other DNA sequences in the same sample also yield this CDR3. The chain links TRBV15 to TRBJ2-5, with 9 positions matching TRBD2. CDR1 is LNHNV, CDR2 YYDKDF, per germline (reference sequence). The V segment lost 5 bases and the J segment 5 bases; nucleotides outside the gene matches: 6. The length of the CDR3 is 14 residues. The CDR3 bases are TGTGCCACCAGCGGGACTAGCAGTTACGAGACCCAGTACTTC. This codes for CATSGTSSYETQYF.

This clone was observed a few times. This chain joins TRBV30 and TRBJ2-5; D possibly corresponds to TRBD1 (6 bases). The CDR3 runs to 14 residues. V was shortened by 3 bases and J by 5 bases, with 16 bases between the two germline ends. Germline CDR1 GTSNPN, CDR2 SVGIG (reference sequence). CDR3 DNA sequence: TGTGCCTGGAGGGGGCAGGGGTCCTATGAGACCCAGTACTTC. The encoded protein is CAWRGQGSYETQYF.

The J gene is TRBJ1-1, the V gene TRBV5-6; D unresolved. The V and J ends lost 1 base and 8 bases respectively, with 9 bases between them. CDR3 size: 12 residues. CDR1 and CDR2 (germline): SGHDT, YYEEEE. CDR3: CASSLPVGEAFF. The CDR3, as DNA: TGTGCCAGCAGCTTGCCCGTGGGGGAAGCTTTCTTT.

This clone was observed a handful of times. The V and J genes are TRBV4-1 and TRBJ2-1; D uncertain. The germline V gene encodes CDR1 MGHRA and CDR2 YSYEKL. Trimming stripped 4 bases from V and 0 bases from J, with 13 bases between. There are 16 residues in the CDR3. The CDR3 here is CASSPVDLLSYNEQFF. CDR3 DNA: TGCGCCAGCAGCCCAGTGGACCTGCTCTCCTACAATGAGCAGTTCTTC.

Remarks on this clone: The identical CDR3 is also encoded by other nucleotide sequences in the sample. This chain uses TRBV29-1 with TRBJ2-5; D is undetermined. The CDR3 has 12 residues. V lost 6 bases to trimming and J lost 2 bases, with 10 bases between them. CDR1 and CDR2 from the germline V gene are SQVTM and ANQGSEA. The CDR3 bases are TGCAGCGTGGGCGCGTCTCAAGAGACCCAGTACTTC. Residues: CSVGASQETQYF.

This clone was seen a handful of times. The rearrangement links TRBV18 to TRBJ2-1; D is undetermined. Between the trimmed V and J ends, which lost 4 bases and 5 bases, there was a span of 9 bases. The CDR3 totals 13 residues. From germline, CDR1 is KGHSH and CDR2 LQKENI. The CDR3 is CASSLSLDNEQFF. For the CDR3, the DNA is TGTGCCAGCTCACTTTCCCTCGACAATGAGCAGTTCTTC.

This chain uses TRBV5-1 with TRBJ1-5, with D maybe TRBD1 (5 bases). Trimming cost V 2 bases and J 5 bases, with 8 bases left between them. Germline V lookup: CDR1 SGHRS, CDR2 YFSETQ. This CDR3 contains 13 residues. This CDR3 reads CASSFGGDQPQHF. CDR3 sequence (DNA): TGCGCCAGCAGCTTTGGGGGTGATCAGCCCCAGCATTTT. The variable domain in full, with the rest retrieved from reference TRBV5-1 and TRBJ1-5, is KAGVTQTPRYLIKTRGQQVTLSCSPISGHRSVSWYQQTPGQGLQFLFEYFSETQRNKGNFPGRFSGRQFSNSRSEMNVSTLELGDSALYLCASSFGGDQPQHFGDGTRLSIL.

The chain recombines TRBV9 with TRBJ1-1; D not resolved. The CDR3 contains 14 residues. Germline CDR1 and CDR2: SGDLS and YYNGEE. Trimming removed 0 bases at V and 4 bases at J, with 10 bases between. The CDR3 DNA reads TGTGCCAGCAGCGTAGGGGTGGAGGCCACTGAAGCTTTCTTT. It specifies CASSVGVEATEAFF.

This clone was picked up a small number of times. This sequence joins TRBV21-1 and TRBJ1-5. TRBV21-1 is classified as a pseudogene. The CDR3 is made up of 16 amino acids. CDR3 in DNA: TGTGCCAGCAGCCCCACGGCGAGAGGCAGCAATCAGCCCCAGCATTTT. It specifies CASSPTARGSNQPQHF.

J is TRBJ2-3 and V is TRBV29-1; D gene uncertain. Per the germline V gene, CDR1 is SQVTM and CDR2 is ANQGSEA. The CDR3 covers 14 residues. The V end lost 0 bases, the J end lost 6 bases, and 13 bases lay between the germline ends. Here the CDR3 reads CSVEDSQWWDTQYF. The CDR3, as DNA: TGCAGCGTTGAAGATAGTCAGTGGTGGGATACGCAGTATTTT.

In its sample, this clone was seen a few times. This rearrangement joins TRBV29-1 to TRBJ2-1; no firm D call. The germline CDR1 and CDR2 sequences are SQVTM and ANQGSEA. Trimming left V 4 bases short and J 2 bases short, with 6 bases between. This CDR3 contains 12 residues. CDR3 region: CSVVRTYNEQFF. Written as DNA, the CDR3 is TGCAGCGTTGTTAGAACCTACAATGAGCAGTTCTTC.

The chain carries TRBV30 and TRBJ2-3; 10 bases agree with TRBD2. This CDR3 has 14 amino acids. Per the germline V gene, CDR1 is GTSNPN and CDR2 is SVGIG (reference sequence). V shed 7 bases, J shed 2 bases, and the junction held 6 bases outside the gene matches. CDR3 bases: TGTGCCTCATCTAGCGGGAGTCCCACAGATACGCAGTATTTT. Translated: CASSSGSPTDTQYF.

The J gene is TRBJ2-5, the V gene TRBV2; D unclear. The germline gives CDR1 SNHLY, CDR2 FYNNEI. Trimming took 7 bases from V and 5 from J, leaving 11 bases between them. This CDR3 contains 12 residues. CDR3 DNA: TGTGCCAGCACTGTGGTTGGGGAGACCCAGTACTTC. Translated, it gives CASTVVGETQYF. Using reference TRBV2 and TRBJ2-5 for the parts outside the CDR3, the full variable domain is EPEVTQTPSHQVTQMGQEVILRCVPISNHLYFYWYRQILGQKVEFLVSFYNNEISEKSEIFDDQFSVERPDGSNFTLKIRSTKLEDSAMYFCASTVVGETQYFGPGTRLLVL.

The gene calls are TRBV5-1 and TRBJ2-3; D not certain. Germline V gene data show CDR1 as SGHRS and CDR2 as YFSETQ. The CDR3 totals 13 residues. With 4 bases removed from V and 4 bases from J, the gap between germline ends came to 10 bases. The CDR3, as DNA: TGCGCCAGCAGCCCGAGTCCCCCAGATACGCAGTATTTT. Its translation is CASSPSPPDTQYF.

This clone has only a few counts. This rearrangement joins TRBV29-1 to TRBJ1-2; tentative D call: TRBD1 (5 bases). Germline CDR1 reads SQVTM; CDR2 reads ANQGSEA. CDR3 size: 14 residues. Trimming shortened V by 7 bases and J by 4 bases, and 19 bases separated the two germline ends. The CDR3 sequence: CSDTAQGGAYGYTF. CDR3 sequence (DNA): TGCAGCGACACCGCCCAAGGAGGGGCCTATGGCTACACCTTC.

This clone was observed once. In the same sample, other DNA sequences code for this CDR3. This rearrangement joins TRBV29-1 to TRBJ1-1; no clear D gene. CDR3 length equals 11 residues. The V and J ends lost 4 bases and 1 base respectively, with 4 bases between them. Germline values: CDR1 SQVTM, CDR2 ANQGSEA. CDR3 loop: CSVARNTEAFF. Written as DNA, the CDR3 is TGCAGCGTTGCACGGAACACTGAAGCTTTCTTT.

Comments on this clone: An end of the junction does not agree with germline; a read error may underlie this. The chain recombines TRBV18 with TRBJ2-7; tentatively, D is TRBD1 (6 bases). CDR1 is KGHSH, CDR2 LQKENI, per germline. The CDR3 has 13 residues. The CDR3, as DNA: TGTGCCAGCTCATCACATATCACTGACAGGCCCCGCTTC. Protein sequence: CASSSHITDRPRF.

The rearrangement uses TRBV5-1 and TRBJ2-7; 14 bases map to TRBD2. The CDR3 is made up of 15 amino acids. With V trimmed by 3 bases and J by 6 bases, 5 bases remained unmatched. The germline V gene encodes CDR1 SGHRS and CDR2 YFSETQ. The CDR3 loop is CASSSSGTSGSEQYF. The CDR3 coding sequence is TGCGCCAGCAGCTCCTCCGGGACTAGCGGGAGCGAGCAGTACTTC.

A few counts support this clone. The V and J genes are TRBV7-9 and TRBJ2-1; 7 nucleotides align to TRBD2. The germline gives CDR1 SEHNR, CDR2 FQNEAQ (reference sequence). V gave up 5 bases and J gave up 7 bases; unmatched junction bases: 14. There are 16 residues in the CDR3. The CDR3 reads CASSPGVLADPNEQFF. The CDR3 coding sequence is TGTGCCAGCAGCCCCGGGGTGCTAGCGGACCCTAATGAGCAGTTCTTC.

V gene TRBV30 combines with J gene TRBJ1-3, with D hard to call. The V end was cut by 5 bases, the J end by 0 bases, with 11 bases between. This CDR3 has 14 residues. Germline V gene data show CDR1 as GTSNPN and CDR2 as SVGIG (reference sequence). The CDR3 is CAWEHPSSGNTIYF. The CDR3 DNA sequence: TGTGCCTGGGAACACCCGAGCTCTGGAAACACCATATATTTT.

The chain combines TRBV7-6 with TRBJ2-7; 7 nucleotides agree with TRBD2. The junction had 11 bases not matched to a gene; V was cut back by 1 base and J by 5 bases. The CDR3 contains 16 residues. Germline values: CDR1 SGHVS, CDR2 FNYEAQ. CDR3 DNA sequence: TGTGCCAGCAGCTTAGGTACAGCGGGATTAAGGCACGAGCAGTACTTC. Protein product: CASSLGTAGLRHEQYF.